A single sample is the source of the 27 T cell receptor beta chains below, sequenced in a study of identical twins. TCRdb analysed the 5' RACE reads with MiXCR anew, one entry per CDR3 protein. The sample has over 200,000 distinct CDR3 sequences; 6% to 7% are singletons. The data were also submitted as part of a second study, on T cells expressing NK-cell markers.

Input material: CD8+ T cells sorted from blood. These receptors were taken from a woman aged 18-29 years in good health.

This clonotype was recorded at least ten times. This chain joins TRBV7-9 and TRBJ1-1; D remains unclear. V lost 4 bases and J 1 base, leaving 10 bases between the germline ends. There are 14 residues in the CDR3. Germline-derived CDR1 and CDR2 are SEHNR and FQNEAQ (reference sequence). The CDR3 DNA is TGTGCCAGCAGCTCATGGCCCGAGAACACTGAAGCTTTCTTT. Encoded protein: CASSSWPENTEAFF.

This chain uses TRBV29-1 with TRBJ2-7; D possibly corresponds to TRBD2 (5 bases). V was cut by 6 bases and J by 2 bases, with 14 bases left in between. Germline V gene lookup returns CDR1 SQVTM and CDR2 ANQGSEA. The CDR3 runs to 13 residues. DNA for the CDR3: TGCAGCGTACTGTTAGCGAGCCCCTACGAGCAGTACTTC. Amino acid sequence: CSVLLASPYEQYF.

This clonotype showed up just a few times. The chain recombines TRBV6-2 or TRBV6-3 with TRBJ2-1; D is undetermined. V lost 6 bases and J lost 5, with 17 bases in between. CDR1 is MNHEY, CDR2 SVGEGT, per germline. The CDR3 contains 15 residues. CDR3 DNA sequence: TGTGCCAGCAGCAACGATCGCCTTACAAACAATGAGCAGTTCTTC. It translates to CASSNDRLTNNEQFF.

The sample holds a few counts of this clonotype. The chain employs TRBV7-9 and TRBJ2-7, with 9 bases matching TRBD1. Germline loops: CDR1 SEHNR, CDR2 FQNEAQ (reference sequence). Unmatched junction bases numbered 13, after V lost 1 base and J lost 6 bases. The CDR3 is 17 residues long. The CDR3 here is CASSLGGGDRVSAEQYF. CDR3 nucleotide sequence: TGTGCCAGCAGCTTAGGGGGAGGGGACAGGGTATCAGCCGAGCAGTACTTC. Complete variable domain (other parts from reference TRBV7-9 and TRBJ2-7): DTGVSQNPRHKITKRGQNVTFRCDPISEHNRLYWYRQTLGQGPEFLTYFQNEAQLEKSRLLSDRFSAERPKGSFSTLEIQRTEQGDSAMYLCASSLGGGDRVSAEQYFGPGTRLTVT.

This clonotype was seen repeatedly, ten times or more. The CDR3 DNA follows: TGTGCCAGCAGTTACTCGGTGCGCGTAGGATCTTACACAGATACGCAGTATTTT. It is translated as CASSYSVRVGSYTDTQYF. V gene TRBV6-5 combines with J gene TRBJ2-3; D gene unclear. With 0 bases removed from V and 2 bases from J, the gap between germline ends came to 18 bases. The CDR3 is 18 amino acids. Germline CDR1 MNHEY, CDR2 SVGAGI.

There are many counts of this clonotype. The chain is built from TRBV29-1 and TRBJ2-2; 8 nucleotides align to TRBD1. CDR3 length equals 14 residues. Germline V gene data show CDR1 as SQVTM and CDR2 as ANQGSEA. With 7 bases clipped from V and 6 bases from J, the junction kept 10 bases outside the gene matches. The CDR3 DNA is TGCAGCGCCTTATCAGGGGGCGCATCCGGGGAGCTGTTTTTT. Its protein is CSALSGGASGELFF.

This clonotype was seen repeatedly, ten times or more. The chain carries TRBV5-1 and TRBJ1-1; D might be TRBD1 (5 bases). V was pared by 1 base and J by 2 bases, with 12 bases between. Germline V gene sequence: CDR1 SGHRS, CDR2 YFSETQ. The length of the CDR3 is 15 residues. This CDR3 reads CASSLSGGINTEAFF. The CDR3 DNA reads TGCGCCAGCAGCTTGAGCGGGGGGATCAACACTGAAGCTTTCTTT.

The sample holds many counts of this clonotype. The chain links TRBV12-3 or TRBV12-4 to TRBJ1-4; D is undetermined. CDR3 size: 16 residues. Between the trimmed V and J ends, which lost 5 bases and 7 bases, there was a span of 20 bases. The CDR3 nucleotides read TGTGCCAGCAGTCCGGACGGGCCCTTGGGCGGTGAAAAACTGTTTTTT. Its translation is CASSPDGPLGGEKLFF.

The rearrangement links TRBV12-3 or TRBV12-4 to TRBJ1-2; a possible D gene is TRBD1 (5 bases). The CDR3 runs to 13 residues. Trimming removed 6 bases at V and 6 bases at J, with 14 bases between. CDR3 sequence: CASSPGGPNGYTF. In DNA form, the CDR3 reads TGTGCCAGCAGCCCGGGGGGACCCAATGGCTACACCTTC.

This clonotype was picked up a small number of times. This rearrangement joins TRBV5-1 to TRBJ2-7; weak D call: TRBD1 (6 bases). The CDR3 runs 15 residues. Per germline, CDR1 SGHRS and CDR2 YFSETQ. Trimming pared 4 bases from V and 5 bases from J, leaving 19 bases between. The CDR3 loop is CASSTSGTSVNEQYF. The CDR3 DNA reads TGCGCCAGCAGCACCTCCGGGACAAGCGTTAACGAGCAGTACTTC.

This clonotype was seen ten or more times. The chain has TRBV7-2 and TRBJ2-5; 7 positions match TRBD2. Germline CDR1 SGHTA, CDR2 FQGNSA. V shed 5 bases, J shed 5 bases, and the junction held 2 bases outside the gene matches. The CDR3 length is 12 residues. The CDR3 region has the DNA TGTGCCAGCAGCGTGGGGGGGGAGACCCAGTACTTC. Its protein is CASSVGGETQYF.

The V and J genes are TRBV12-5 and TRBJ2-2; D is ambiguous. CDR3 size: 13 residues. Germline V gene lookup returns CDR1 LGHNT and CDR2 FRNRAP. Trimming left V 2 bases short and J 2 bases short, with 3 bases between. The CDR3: CASGLLNTGELFF. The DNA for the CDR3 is TGTGCTAGTGGTTTGCTTAACACCGGGGAGCTGTTTTTT.

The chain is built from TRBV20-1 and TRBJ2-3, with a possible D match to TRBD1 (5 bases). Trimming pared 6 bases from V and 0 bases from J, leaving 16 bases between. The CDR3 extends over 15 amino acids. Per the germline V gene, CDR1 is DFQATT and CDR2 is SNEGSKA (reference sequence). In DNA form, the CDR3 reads TGCAGTGCCGGCCCCATGACAGCCAGCACAGATACGCAGTATTTT. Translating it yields CSAGPMTASTDTQYF.

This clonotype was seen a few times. The DNA of the CDR3 is TGTGCCAGCAGTTTGGACAGGGTTTTATCATACGAGCAGTACTTC. It specifies CASSLDRVLSYEQYF. The chain has TRBV7-2 and TRBJ2-7; 8 positions agree with TRBD1. Trimming at V came to 6 bases and at J to 4 bases, leaving 11 bases not matched to a gene. This CDR3 is 15 amino acids long. The germline V gene encodes CDR1 SGHTA and CDR2 FQGNSA.

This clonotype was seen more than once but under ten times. The CDR3 here is CASRQDGGETQYF. In nucleotides, the CDR3 is TGTGCCAGCCGTCAGGACGGGGGAGAGACCCAGTACTTC. This sequence joins TRBV12-3 or TRBV12-4 and TRBJ2-5; a weak D match, TRBD2 (6 bases). This CDR3 contains 13 residues. Between the trimmed V and J ends, which lost 8 bases and 4 bases, there was a span of 14 bases.

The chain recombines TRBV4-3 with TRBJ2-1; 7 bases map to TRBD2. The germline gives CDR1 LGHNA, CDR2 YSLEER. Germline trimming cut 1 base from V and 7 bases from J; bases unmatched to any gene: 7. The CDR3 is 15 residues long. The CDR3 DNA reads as TGCGCCAGCAGCCAAGGACTAGCCCGAGGTAATGAGCAGTTCTTC. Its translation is CASSQGLARGNEQFF.

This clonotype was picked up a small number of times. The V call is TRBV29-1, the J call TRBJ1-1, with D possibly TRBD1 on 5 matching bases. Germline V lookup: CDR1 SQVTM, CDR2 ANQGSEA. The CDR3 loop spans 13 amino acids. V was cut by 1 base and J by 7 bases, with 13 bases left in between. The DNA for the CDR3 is TGCAGCGTTGAAGTCGGACATAGCCTTGAAGCTTTCTTT. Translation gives CSVEVGHSLEAFF. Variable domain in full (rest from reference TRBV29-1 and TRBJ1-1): SAVISQKPSRDICQRGTSLTIQCQVDSQVTMMFWYRQQPGQSLTLIATANQGSEATYESGFVIDKFPISRPNLTFSTLTVSNMSPEDSSIYLCSVEVGHSLEAFFGQGTRLTVV.

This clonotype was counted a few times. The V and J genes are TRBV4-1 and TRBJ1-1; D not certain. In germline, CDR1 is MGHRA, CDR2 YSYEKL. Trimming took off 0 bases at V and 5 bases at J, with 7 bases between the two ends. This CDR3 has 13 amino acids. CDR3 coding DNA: TGCGCCAGCAGCCAAGAAGGGAGGACTGAAGCTTTCTTT. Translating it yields CASSQEGRTEAFF.

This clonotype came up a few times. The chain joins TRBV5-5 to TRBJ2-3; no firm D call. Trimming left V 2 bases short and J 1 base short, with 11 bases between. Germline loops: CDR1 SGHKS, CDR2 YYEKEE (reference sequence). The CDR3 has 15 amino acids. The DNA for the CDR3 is TGTGCCAGCAGCTTCGGTCTTCGGGGCACAGATACGCAGTATTTT. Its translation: CASSFGLRGTDTQYF.

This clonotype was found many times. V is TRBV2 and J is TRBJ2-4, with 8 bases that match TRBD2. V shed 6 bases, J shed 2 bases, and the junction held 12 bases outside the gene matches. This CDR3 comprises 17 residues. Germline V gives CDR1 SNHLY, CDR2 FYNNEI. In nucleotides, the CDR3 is TGTGCCAGCAGCGGTCCTTTAGCGGGAAAAACCAAAAACATTCAGTACTTC. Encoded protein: CASSGPLAGKTKNIQYF.

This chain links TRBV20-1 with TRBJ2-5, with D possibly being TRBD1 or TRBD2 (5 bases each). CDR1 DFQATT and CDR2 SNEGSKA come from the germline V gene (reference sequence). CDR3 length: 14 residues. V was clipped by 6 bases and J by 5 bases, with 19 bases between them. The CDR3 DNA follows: TGCAGTGCCTGGTTTAACGGGGCTGGGGAGACCCAGTACTTC. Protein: CSAWFNGAGETQYF.

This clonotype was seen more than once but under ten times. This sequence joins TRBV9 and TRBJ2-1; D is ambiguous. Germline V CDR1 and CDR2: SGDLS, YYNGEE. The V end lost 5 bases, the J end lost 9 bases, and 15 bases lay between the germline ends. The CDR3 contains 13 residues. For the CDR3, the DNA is TGTGCCAGCAGGGGCAGAACTTCAAGTGAGCAGTTCTTC. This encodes CASRGRTSSEQFF.

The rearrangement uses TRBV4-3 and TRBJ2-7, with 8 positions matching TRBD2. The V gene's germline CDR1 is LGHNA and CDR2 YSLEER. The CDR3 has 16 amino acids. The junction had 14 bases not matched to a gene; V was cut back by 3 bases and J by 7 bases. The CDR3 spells CASSQTRSGGLGEQYF. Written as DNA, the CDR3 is TGCGCCAGCAGCCAGACGAGGAGCGGGGGTTTAGGGGAGCAGTACTTC.

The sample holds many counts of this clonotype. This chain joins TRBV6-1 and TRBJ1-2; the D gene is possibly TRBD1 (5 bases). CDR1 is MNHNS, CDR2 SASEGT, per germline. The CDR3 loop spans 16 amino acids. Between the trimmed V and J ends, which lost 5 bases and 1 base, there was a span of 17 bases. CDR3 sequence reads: CASSPGGTADNYGYTF. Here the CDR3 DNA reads TGTGCCAGCAGTCCAGGAGGGACGGCTGATAACTATGGCTACACCTTC.

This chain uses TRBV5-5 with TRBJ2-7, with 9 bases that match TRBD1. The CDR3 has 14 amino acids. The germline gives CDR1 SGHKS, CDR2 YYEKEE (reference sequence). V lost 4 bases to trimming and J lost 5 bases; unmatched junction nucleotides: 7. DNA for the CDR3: TGTGCCAGCAGCGAACGGGGACAGGGCAACGAGCAGTACTTC. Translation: CASSERGQGNEQYF.

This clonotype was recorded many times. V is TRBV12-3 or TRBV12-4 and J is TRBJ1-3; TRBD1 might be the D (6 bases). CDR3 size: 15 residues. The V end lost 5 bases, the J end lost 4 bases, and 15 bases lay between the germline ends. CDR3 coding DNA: TGTGCCAGCAGTGGGACACGCGGGAAGGGAAACACCATATATTTT. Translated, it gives CASSGTRGKGNTIYF.

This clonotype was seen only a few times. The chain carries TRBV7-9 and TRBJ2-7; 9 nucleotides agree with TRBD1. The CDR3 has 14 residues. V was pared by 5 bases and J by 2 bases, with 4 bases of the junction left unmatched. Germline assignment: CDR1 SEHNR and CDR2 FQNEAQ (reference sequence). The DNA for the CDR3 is TGTGCCAGCAGCGTGGACAGGGGAACCTACGAGCAGTACTTC. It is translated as CASSVDRGTYEQYF.